This T cell receptor (beta chain) was captured in a study of beta chain features in type 1 diabetes (dated by TCRdb to the late 2010s). About the full investigation: Mean age, gender distribution, total cell number and subset yield were not different between patients and healthy donors. A total of about 110,000,000 sorted cells were examined across all samples, and a strong correlation was observed between cell number per subset and RNA yield. The study compared TCRB repertoires of sorted circulating CD4+ T cell subsets between recently diagnosed type 1 diabetes patients and matched healthy donors. Whereas all 30 or so donors provided naive and central memory subsets, regulatory and stem cell-like memory subsets were isolated from just 8 patients and about 8 healthy donors.

This clone was counted a few times. It has no known antigen specificity. Nothing much larger sits one base from this clone, and base qualities are not available. At the junction V is shortened by 2 bases and J by 6 bases; bases outside the gene matches: 8. CDR1 SGDLS and CDR2 YYNGEE are derived from the germline V gene. The CDR3 starts with the cysteine, ends with the phenylalanine, and has 15 residues. The retained sequence is limited to the CDR3, 45 bases, with the frame set at the first base. The entire amount of isolated RNA was reverse transcribed using the High Capacity cDNA Reverse Transcription Kit, so the sequenced TCRB transcripts were expressed ones. Deep immunoSEQ sequencing was applied to naive, central memory and regulatory T cell samples, giving an average of around 3.4 million total reads per sample. Sorted cells were lysed in RLT buffer, and RNA was extracted using DNase-treated RNeasy Micro or Mini kits according to cell number. To prevent cross-contamination, every cell subset was processed on its own, while patient and healthy donor samples were processed together. The immunoSEQ multiplex PCR was used to amplify TCRB sequences from cDNA, yielding 87-bp fragments that span the CDR3 region. Sequencing of the amplicons was performed on the Illumina HiSeq platform. The authors' analysis ran thus. PCR bias was corrected computationally using synthetic template baselines, and reads within Hamming distance 2 were collapsed, with unmergeable singletons discarded. By aligning reads against IMGT, V, D and J genes, CDR3 length, and insertions or deletions at six rearrangement sites were assigned. Within each subset, clonotype counts were normalized to the number of sorted cells before true diversity and Gini coefficients were calculated with the tcR R package. The overlap coefficient, calculated on TCRB nucleotide sequences, was used to measure repertoire sharing. As a proxy for the pre-selection repertoire, out-of-frame TCRB sequences from naive cells were analyzed. The clones in this table, taken by TCRdb from immuneACCESS, are in-frame only. Not every clone is retained; where verified, under half of the shortfall comes from an unresolved V gene, and the cause of the rest is unknown. V, J and clone size are taken as reported in that table, and D and trimming were inferred from the DNA itself. Here the sample has some 410,000 clones; about 10% occur a single time. The ten largest clones represent roughly 0.046% of the sample.

Paper-wide results and their limitations: At VDJ recombination sites, type 1 diabetes patients had fewer insertions and more deleted nucleotides, which implies abnormalities in thymic rearrangement. The naive, central memory and regulatory TCRB repertoires appeared to resemble one another more closely among patients than among healthy donors. Type 1 diabetes patients showed a moderate but significant shortening of TCRB CDR3 length in all four CD4+ subsets. Sequencing cDNA rather than genomic DNA could over-represent highly expressing activated cells, although activation and CD3 levels did not differ between groups. Shorter templates might be favored by PCR, yet because patient and control samples were amplified and corrected together, any such skew would affect both groups equally. Only small numbers of individuals were included in the HLA sub-analyses, which left unresolved whether HLA type had any influence on TCRB rearrangement.

Each donor gave one peripheral blood draw, averaging roughly 0.11 L, which was collected into heparinised tubes. A BD FACSAria II and a panel including CD45RO, CCR7, CD25, CD127, CD95 and CD27 were used to sort naive, central memory, regulatory and stem cell-like memory CD4+ T cells. All sorted populations exceeded 95% purity. Right away, PBMCs were isolated by Lymphoprep density gradient centrifugation and were stained directly, with no culture step. Samples were stained and sorted in pairs, with one healthy donor and one patient per experiment, so that batch effects were minimized. The sample comprised naive CD4+ T cells from blood. The cell subset or site label of this sample denotes: true naive CD4+ T cells. The sequence was obtained from a young woman in good health. The V and J genes are TRBV9 and TRBJ2-3; 8 bases in the middle match TRBD1. The DNA is as follows: TGTGCCAGCAGCGTTGGGGGACAGGCGTTTGATACGCAGTATTTT. Translated, it reads CASSVGGQAFDTQYF.